Below are 7 T cell receptor beta chains sequenced from a single sample in a study of tumor and adjacent non-tumor tissue in lung cancer. TCRbeta libraries were built with three rounds of nested PCR, modified from ARM-PCR. TCRdb analysed the multiplex PCR reads with MiXCR anew, one entry per CDR3 protein. The data contain 100,000 to 120,000 distinct CDR3 sequences, under 90% of them seen just once; the ten biggest clones take up about 23%. No cell sorting was done before RNA was extracted from the tissue. Sample: lung tumor tissue. These receptors were collected from a man between 65 and 85 years old with non-small cell lung cancer.

This clonotype was seen many times. The chain couples TRBV5-1 to TRBJ2-3, with D unresolved. Trimming took off 0 bases at V and 2 bases at J, with 7 bases between the two ends. Germline CDR1 reads SGHRS; CDR2 reads YFSETQ. The CDR3 is 14 amino acids. Here the CDR3 reads CASSLGTNTDTQYF. CDR3 sequence (DNA): TGCGCCAGCAGCTTGGGAACTAACACAGATACGCAGTATTTT.

To note about this clonotype: The junction shows a germline mismatch at one end, possibly a read error. The rearrangement uses TRBV28 and TRBJ2-2, with a weak D call TRBD1 (6 bases). Germline values: CDR1 MDHEN, CDR2 SYDVKM. The CDR3 length is 16 residues. The CDR3 region has the DNA TGTGCCAGCAGATTACAGGGATACTCGAACACCAGGGAGCTGTTTTTT. It yields the protein CASRLQGYSNTRELFF.

This clonotype has only a few counts. The V and J genes are TRBV29-1 and TRBJ1-2; D is unresolved. This CDR3 region has 14 residues. Looked up from germline, CDR1 is SQVTM and CDR2 is ANQGSEA. The CDR3 sequence: CGAERGKASYGYTF. The CDR3 DNA reads as TGCGGTGCCGAGAGAGGGAAGGCTAGCTATGGCTACACCTTC.

Note on this clonotype: At one boundary the junction diverges from the germline segment, which might be a read error. This chain connects TRBV14 to TRBJ1-5; D is perhaps TRBD1 (5 bases). Germline V gene sequence: CDR1 SGHDN, CDR2 FVKESK. This CDR3 has 13 residues. This CDR3 reads CTSSQGGTLPQHF. The CDR3 DNA reads as TGTACCAGCAGCCAAGGCGGGACGTTACCCCAGCATTTT.

Remarks on this clonotype: Sequence at one end of the junction differs from germline and may be a read error. The gene calls are TRBV9 and TRBJ2-7; 11 bases line up with TRBD2. The CDR3 runs 15 residues. The V gene's germline CDR1 is SGDLS and CDR2 YYNGEE. The DNA for the CDR3 is TGTGCCAGCAGCCCCGGGACTAGCGGATACTACGACCAGTACTTC. It is translated as CASSPGTSGYYDQYF.

The J gene is TRBJ2-2, the V gene TRBV6-5, with 10 bases matching TRBD2. V was clipped by 2 bases and J by 8 bases; unmatched bases: 17. The CDR3 is 19 residues long. The V gene's germline CDR1 is MNHEY and CDR2 SVGAGI. The CDR3 spells CASSYGERAGGPSDGELFF. The CDR3 nucleotides are TGTGCCAGCAGTTACGGGGAGCGAGCGGGAGGGCCCTCGGATGGGGAGCTGTTTTTT.

This chain links TRBV4-1 with TRBJ2-5, with a weak D call TRBD1 (7 bases). Germline V gene lookup returns CDR1 MGHRA and CDR2 YSYEKL. CDR3 length: 17 amino acids. V lost 4 bases and J 4 bases, leaving 22 bases between the germline ends. CDR3 DNA: TGCGCCAGCAGCCTTAGAGGGTCCAGGGGGGTGCCAGAGACCCAGTACTTC. This codes for CASSLRGSRGVPETQYF.